Ten or more counts support the clone carrying this TCR beta chain. The time point was: healthy volunteer bleed at 6 weeks. Total RNA was extracted from unfractionated whole blood. This sample was taken from a study of human T cells and chemical hapten exposure. Study context: TCR yield per sample varied, mainly due to pooled library volumes.

Germline loops: CDR1 MNHNY, CDR2 SVGAGI (reference sequence). The V segment lost 0 bases and the J segment 3 bases; nucleotides outside the gene matches: 7. The CDR3 runs 16 residues. It was the library that attached unique molecular identifiers to individual cDNA molecules. As originally analysed: Per-sample TCR counts ranged from 23,224 to 690,600, median around 96,000. TCRdb fed the RACE reads into MiXCR, producing one record per CDR3 protein. These V and J calls rely on TCRdb rather than the paper's analysis. Of 70,000 to 95,000 distinct CDR3 sequences in the sample, around 9.3% are singletons; the top ten hold 1.5% to 2%.

This clonotype originated in a female donor in good health. Some clones in this sample may be carry-over from other donors' samples. The sample consisted of whole blood. J is TRBJ2-7 and V is TRBV6-6; 8 nucleotides line up with TRBD2. CDR3: CASSYSLSGGGYEQYF. CDR3 in DNA: TGTGCCAGCAGTTACTCGTTGTCGGGGGGGGGCTACGAGCAGTACTTC.